Described below is a single T cell receptor beta chain sequence and its context. Its antigen is currently unknown. The sample belongs to a study of human CD8 memory T cell subsets. Study results and caveats: Between stem-like memory and precursor exhausted T cell repertoires, overlap was minimal. The beta chain was the only T cell receptor chain that the study sequenced. Chao1 estimates pointed to stem-like memory T cells having more diversity than precursor exhausted T cells did.

Preparation of the TCR beta libraries relied on UMI-labeled 5' RACE. Original data processing: Per TCR beta library, functional CDR3 beta clonotypes numbered about 2,600 to 20,000. TCRdb processed the 5' RACE reads again and assigns one entry to each CDR3 protein, with no DNA. These V and J calls rely on TCRdb rather than the paper's analysis. The sample's table shows roughly 17,000 distinct CDR3 sequences. The sample consisted of CD8+ stem-like memory T cells (TSCM and TCM) sorted from PBMCs. Regarding subset: stem-like memory CD8 T cells (TSTEM), CCR7+ PD-1- TIGIT-. The source of this sequence is a human donor in good health.

The CDR3 loop reads CASSFSVELFF. The V and J genes are TRBV12-3 or TRBV12-4 and TRBJ1-4. The CDR3 has 11 residues.